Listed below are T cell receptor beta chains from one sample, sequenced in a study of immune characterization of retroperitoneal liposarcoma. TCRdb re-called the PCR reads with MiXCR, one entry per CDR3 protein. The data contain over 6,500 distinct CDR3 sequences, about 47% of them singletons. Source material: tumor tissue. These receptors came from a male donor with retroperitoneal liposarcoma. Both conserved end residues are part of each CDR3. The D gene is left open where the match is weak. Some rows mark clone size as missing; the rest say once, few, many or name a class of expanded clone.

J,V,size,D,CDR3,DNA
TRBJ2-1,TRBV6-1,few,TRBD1,CASTQPEETGKETQFF,TGTGCCAGCACCCAACCCGAAGAGACAGGGAAAGAGACCCAGTTCTTC
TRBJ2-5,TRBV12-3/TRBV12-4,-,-,CASSFGGTIQETQYF,TGTGCCAGCAGTTTTGGGGGAACTATCCAAGAGACCCAGTACTTC
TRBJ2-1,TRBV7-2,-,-,CASSTQQDNEQFF,TGTGCCAGCAGCACCCAGCAGGACAATGAGCAGTTCTTC
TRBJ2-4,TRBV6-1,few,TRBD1,CASSYTGTGPHNIQYF,TGTGCCAGCAGTTATACGGGGACAGGGCCCCACAACATTCAGTACTTC
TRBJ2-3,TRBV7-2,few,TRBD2,CASSIAGADTQYF,TGTGCCAGCAGTATAGCGGGAGCGGATACGCAGTATTTT
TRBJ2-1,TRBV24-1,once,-,CATSDPRREQFF,TGTGCCACCAGTGATCCCCGACGGGAGCAGTTCTTC
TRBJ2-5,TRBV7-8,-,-,CASSLAVEQETQYF,TGTGCCAGCAGCTTAGCGGTAGAACAAGAGACCCAGTACTTC
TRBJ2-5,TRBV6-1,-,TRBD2,CASSGPHGRGVGETQYF,TGTGCCAGCAGTGGCCCTCACGGTCGGGGGGTCGGAGAGACCCAGTACTTC
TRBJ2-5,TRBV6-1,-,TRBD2,CASSEALGGDWETQYF,TGTGCCAGCAGTGAAGCGCTCGGGGGGGACTGGGAGACCCAGTACTTC
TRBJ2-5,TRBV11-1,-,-,CASSPRDQETQYF,TGTGCCAGCAGTCCCCGGGATCAAGAGACCCAGTACTTC
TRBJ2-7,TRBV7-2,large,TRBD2,CASSLRVTSGRFYNEQYF,TGTGCCAGCAGCTTAAGGGTCACTAGCGGGAGATTCTACAATGAGCAGTACTTC
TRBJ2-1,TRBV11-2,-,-,CASSLENWGNEQFF,TGTGCCAGCAGCTTAGAAAACTGGGGCAATGAGCAGTTCTTC
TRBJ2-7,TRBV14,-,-,CASSQDNEPSYEQYF,TGTGCCAGCAGCCAAGATAACGAGCCGTCCTACGAGCAGTACTTC
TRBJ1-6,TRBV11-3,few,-,CASSLDPGIFSPLHF,TGTGCCAGCAGCTTAGACCCAGGGATATTTTCACCCCTCCACTTT
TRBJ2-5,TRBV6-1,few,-,CASSHDGETQYF,TGTGCCAGCAGTCACGATGGAGAGACCCAGTACTTC
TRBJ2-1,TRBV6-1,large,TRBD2,CASSELGLEGGEQFF,TGTGCCAGCAGTGAGCTGGGACTAGAGGGGGGTGAGCAGTTCTTC
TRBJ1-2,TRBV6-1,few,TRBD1,CASSVQTGASYGYTF,TGTGCCAGCAGTGTCCAGACAGGGGCCTCCTATGGCTACACCTTC
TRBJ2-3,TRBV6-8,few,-,CASSSRQVGTDTQYF,TGTGCCAGCAGTTCGAGACAGGTCGGTACAGATACGCAGTATTTT
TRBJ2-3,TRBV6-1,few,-,CASSRTQEFDTQYF,TGTGCCAGCAGTCGAACACAGGAATTTGATACGCAGTATTTT
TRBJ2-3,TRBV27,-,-,CASSLWGSGADTQYF,TGTGCCAGCAGTTTATGGGGGTCTGGGGCAGATACGCAGTATTTT
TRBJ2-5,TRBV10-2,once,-,CATDLTNEQYF,TGCGCCACGGACTTGACCAATGAGCAGTACTTC
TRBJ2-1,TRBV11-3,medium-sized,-,CASSLVGLGDNEQFF,TGTGCCAGCAGCTTAGTTGGGCTGGGGGACAATGAGCAGTTCTTC
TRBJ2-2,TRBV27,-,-,CASSYRAGELFF,TGTGCCAGCAGTTACAGGGCCGGGGAGCTGTTTTTT